This note documents a single TCR beta chain sequence. The CDR3 runs 14 residues. The germline gives CDR1 KGHSH, CDR2 LQKENI. Trimming removed 2 bases at V and 2 bases at J, with 8 bases between. The sample originates from a study of blood T cell repertoires in COVID-19. Study at large: The origin of the acute and convalescent COVID-19 samples was the United States, Italy and Spain. PBMCs, B-cell-depleted T cells, or T cells provided the cDNA or gDNA that made up the material.

In the authors' methods: Counts of nucleated cells, estimated from reference gene primer amplification, were obtained. Repertoires were generated with immunoSEQ multiplex PCR, while TCRdb's copy carries only in-frame clones and drops some. Clone size and the V and J calls come from that table; the DNA yielded D and trimming. The table lists 200,000 to 250,000 clones, 70% to 90% of them singletons. Seattle-derived patients entered the study during active infection and were followed longitudinally. Sequenced input: peripheral blood. This receptor was obtained from a woman aged 50 to 60 with COVID-19, enrolled during active disease. This chain links TRBV18 with TRBJ2-3; D is perhaps TRBD2 (5 bases). The CDR3 DNA follows: TGTGCCAGCTCACCAAGGAGGAACACAGATACGCAGTATTTT. Protein: CASSPRRNTDTQYF.